The rows below give T cell receptor beta chains drawn from one sample of a study of tumor and adjacent non-tumor tissue in lung cancer. TCRdb redid the calling of the multiplex PCR reads with MiXCR, one entry per CDR3 protein. The sample includes tens of thousands of distinct CDR3 sequences, 76% of them seen just once. The sample taken for sequencing was distant non-tumor lung tissue. These receptors all come from a man aged 60 to 75 with non-small cell lung cancer. The CDR3 runs from the conserved cysteine through the conserved F or W. D genes are given only for firm matches. Not every row has a clone size; where given, it reads once, few, many or a size class.

j_call clone_size d_call v_call cdr3_aa cdr3_nt
TRBJ2-7 many - TRBV24-1 CATSDPARQSPTLEQYF TGTGCCACCAGTGACCCCGCCCGACAGTCACCTACTTTGGAGCAGTACTTC
TRBJ2-1 - - TRBV4-2 CASSQELRLPEQFF TGTGCAAGCAGCCAAGAACTCCGCCTTCCAGAGCAGTTCTTC
TRBJ2-7 many TRBD2 TRBV7-8 CASSLGTSGRGYYEQYF TGTGCCAGCAGCTTAGGGACTAGCGGGAGGGGCTACTACGAGCAGTACTTC
TRBJ2-7 - TRBD1 TRBV5-1 CASSLGTGGEKYF TGCGCCAGTAGCTTGGGGACAGGAGGCGAGAAGTACTTC
TRBJ2-7 - TRBD2 TRBV12-3/TRBV12-4 CASTLRTGGSEQYF TGTGCCAGCACCCTGAGGACGGGGGGTAGCGAGCAGTACTTC
TRBJ1-2 - - TRBV29-1 CSALSAATTYGHSF TGCAGCGCCCTATCAGCTGCCACGACCTATGGCCACAGCTTC
TRBJ2-1 - TRBD2 TRBV14 CASSHTSGRANEQFF TGTGCCAGCAGCCATACTAGCGGGAGGGCCAATGAGCAATTCTTC
TRBJ2-7 - - TRBV4-2 CASSPRGRDEQYF TGTGCCAGCAGCCCGAGGGGTAGGGACGAGCAGTACTTC
TRBJ2-5 once - TRBV6-5 CASRGTLTQYF TGTGCCAGCAGGGGCACGTTGACACAGTACTTC
TRBJ2-5 once - TRBV11-1 CASSENTYQDTQYF TGTGCCAGCAGCGAAAACACGTACCAAGATACCCAGTACTTC
TRBJ2-2 - TRBD2 TRBV10-3 CAISERLAGFAGELFF TGTGCCATCAGTGAACGACTAGCGGGATTTGCCGGGGAGCTGTTTTTT
TRBJ2-6 - TRBD2 TRBV10-3 CAISEHGANGRDSGANVLTF TGTGCCATCAGTGAACATGGGGCGAACGGGAGGGACTCTGGGGCCAACGTCCTGACTTTC
TRBJ2-1 - - TRBV15 CATSRGLHNEQFF TGTGCCACCAGCAGAGGGCTTCACAATGAGCAGTTCTTC
TRBJ2-7 few - TRBV6-5 CASSYSRRERAEQYF TGCGCCAGCAGTTACTCGAGACGGGAGAGGGCCGAGCAGTACTTC
TRBJ2-1 large - TRBV11-1 CASSEGYGNEQFF TGTGCCAGCAGCGAAGGTTACGGCAATGAGCAGTTCTTC
TRBJ1-1 - - TRBV20-1 CSARIMGGQAFF TGCAGTGCTAGGATCATGGGGGGGCAAGCTTTCTTT
TRBJ2-7 - TRBD2 TRBV4-1 CTSSQERTSGSLPYF TGCACCAGCAGCCAAGAGCGGACTAGCGGGAGTCTGCCCTACTTC
TRBJ2-5 once - TRBV12-3/TRBV12-4 CASSSTGGFETRYF TGTGCCAGCAGCTCAACGGGGGGCTTTGAGACCCGATACTTC
TRBJ1-6 once - TRBV28 CAGRLGQSPLHF TGTGCCGGCAGATTGGGACAATCACCCCTCCACTTT
TRBJ2-5 - - TRBV6-5 CTSASGDETQYF TGTACCAGCGCCTCGGGCGATGAGACCCAGTACTTC
TRBJ2-2 many - TRBV6-5 CASSYGPNTGELFF TGTGCCAGCAGTTACGGCCCTAACACCGGGGAGCTGTTTTTT
TRBJ1-5 many - TRBV28 CASSPPVGGRNQPQHF TGTGCCAGCAGTCCGCCCGTGGGGGGTCGAAATCAGCCCCAGCATTTT
TRBJ2-1 - TRBD2 TRBV29-1 CSIEDPRREGYYNEQFF TGCAGCATTGAAGATCCTAGGCGGGAGGGATACTACAATGAGCAGTTCTTC
TRBJ2-1 - TRBD1 TRBV6-1 CASNPRRGQTNTNEQFF TGTGCCAGCAATCCTCGACGGGGACAGACAAATACCAATGAGCAGTTCTTC
TRBJ2-3 - TRBD1 TRBV6-5 CASSYKTGSSTDTQYF TGTGCCAGCAGTTACAAGACAGGGTCTAGCACAGATACGCAGTATTTT
TRBJ1-2 - - TRBV11-2 CASIPGGARSYTF TGTGCCAGTATTCCCGGGGGGGCACGCAGCTACACCTTC
TRBJ2-5 - TRBD2 TRBV5-1 CASSLETRTSGIKYF TGCGCCAGCAGCTTGGAGACCAGGACTAGCGGGATCAAGTACTTC
TRBJ1-4 - - TRBV4-1 CASSEAGKNEKLFF TGCGCCAGCAGCGAAGCCGGGAAAAATGAAAAACTGTTTTTT
TRBJ2-7 - - TRBV11-2 CARSLASGIYELYF TGTGCCAGGAGCTTAGCATCCGGGATCTACGAGCTGTACTTC
TRBJ2-1 - - TRBV20-1 CSASLTSGGVNEQFF TGCAGTGCTAGTCTGACTAGTGGAGGGGTCAATGAGCAATTCTTC
TRBJ2-6 - - TRBV7-9 CASNLTQSSGANILTF TGTGCCAGCAACTTAACCCAAAGCTCTGGGGCCAACATCCTGACTTTC
TRBJ2-3 - TRBD2 TRBV29-1 CSVLAGGQGDTQYF TGCAGCGTTTTAGCGGGTGGGCAGGGAGATACGCAGTATTTT
TRBJ2-7 - - TRBV4-1 CASSQGPVWNYEQYF TGCGCTAGCAGCCAAGGTCCAGTGTGGAACTACGAGCAGTACTTC
TRBJ2-3 once - TRBV28 CASSIVLTQYF TGTGCCAGCAGTATTGTATTAACGCAGTATTTT
TRBJ2-6 - - TRBV5-4 CADRVGGANVLTF TGTGCCGACCGCGTAGGGGGGGCCAACGTCCTGACTTTC
TRBJ1-6 - - TRBV13 CAISLGRWDDSPLHF TGTGCCATCAGCTTAGGACGGTGGGATGATTCACCCCTCCACTTT
TRBJ2-1 - - TRBV6-1 CAGNESVRLRRNEQFF TGTGCCGGCAATGAGTCCGTGCGGCTTAGGAGGAATGAGCAGTTCTTC
TRBJ2-7 - - TRBV5-5 CASSSLTEEQYF TGTGCCAGCAGCTCCCTAACTGAGGAGCAGTACTTC
TRBJ2-7 many - TRBV10-3 CAIKAPSSYEQYF TGTGCCATCAAAGCCCCCAGCTCCTACGAGCAGTACTTC
TRBJ2-5 - - TRBV11-2 CASSLILQGTQYF TGTGCTAGCAGCTTAATACTGCAAGGGACCCAGTACTTC
TRBJ1-1 - - TRBV5-1 CASILDDGDTEVFF TGCGCCAGCATCCTGGACGACGGGGACACTGAAGTTTTCTTT
TRBJ2-1 - - TRBV30 CAWSSSMASNAGQFF TGTGCCTGGAGTTCCTCGATGGCTAGCAATGCGGGGCAGTTCTTC
TRBJ2-2 - - TRBV14 CVSRQVRAATGEPFF TGTGTCAGCAGGCAAGTTAGAGCGGCCACCGGGGAGCCGTTTTTT
TRBJ2-7 - - TRBV6-2/TRBV6-3 CATGPQDYEQYF TGTGCCACTGGACCACAGGACTACGAGCAGTACTTC
TRBJ2-3 few - TRBV11-2 CASSLGPPDTQYF TGTGCCAGCAGCTTAGGGCCTCCAGATACGCAGTATTTT
TRBJ2-3 - - TRBV11-3 CDSSSELADSTDTHYF TGTGACAGCAGTTCCGAGCTAGCAGATAGCACAGATACGCATTATTTT
TRBJ2-3 - TRBD2 TRBV6-6 CASPMTSGDLTDMQYF TGTGCCAGTCCAATGACTAGCGGAGACCTCACAGATATGCAGTATTTT
TRBJ2-2 once - TRBV6-1 CASSEGRPGEPLF TGTGCCAGCAGTGAAGGGAGGCCCGGGGAGCCGCTTTTT
TRBJ2-1 - TRBD2 TRBV15 CATSRKWTSLEQFF TGTGCCACCAGCAGAAAGTGGACTAGCCTAGAGCAATTCTTC
TRBJ2-1 - - TRBV6-1 CAISEAASAYNEQFF TGTGCCATCAGTGAAGCGGCGTCCGCATACAATGAGCAGTTCTTC
TRBJ2-2 many TRBD2 TRBV7-8 CASSLKGLALKTGTGELFF TGTGCCAGCAGCTTAAAGGGACTAGCTCTGAAAACGGGGACCGGGGAGCTGTTTTTT
TRBJ1-2 - - TRBV13 CTSSLGRWNYGYTF TGTACCAGCAGCTTAGGCCGGTGGAATTATGGCTACACCTTC
TRBJ2-5 many - TRBV20-1 CSARDLIAEESYF TGCAGTGCTAGAGATCTTATCGCGGAAGAGTCATACTTC
TRBJ2-7 - - TRBV29-1 CSVEPGGDGTYERYF TGCAGCGTTGAACCGGGGGGCGATGGGACCTACGAGCGGTACTTC
TRBJ2-6 - - TRBV29-1 CSVDQGVAGAGTNVLTF TGCAGCGTGGATCAGGGCGTTGCGGGGGCTGGGACCAACGTCCTGACTTTC
TRBJ2-3 - - TRBV21-1 CASSRALFDTQYF TGTGCCAGCAGCAGAGCCCTCTTCGATACGCAGTATTTT